A selection of T cell receptor beta chains follows, all from one sample in a study of T cell repertoires in cytomegalovirus infection. TCRdb processed the reads anew with MiXCR; each CDR3 protein has one entry. The data hold 150,000 to 200,000 distinct CDR3 sequences, with 28% observed a single time. The specimen was PBMCs. These receptors were collected from a human donor in good health (CMV status not recorded). Some clones in this sample may be carry-over from other donors' samples. Both conserved end residues are part of each CDR3. The D gene is left open where the match is weak. Not all rows give a size; the values are once, few, many and, for expanded clones, a class.

j_call d_call clone_size v_call cdr3_aa cdr3_nt
TRBJ1-2 - few TRBV4-3 CASSQDMSGAQNYGYTF TGCGCCAGCAGCCAAGATATGAGCGGGGCGCAAAACTATGGCTACACCTTC
TRBJ2-3 - once TRBV11-2 CASSLDPETDTQYF TGTGCCAGCAGCTTAGATCCAGAAACAGATACGCAGTATTTT
TRBJ1-5 - - TRBV6-2/TRBV6-3 CASSHRRDSSRGSNQPQHF TGTGCCAGCAGCCACCGCCGGGACTCCTCCCGGGGGTCCAATCAGCCCCAGCATTTT
TRBJ1-2 - many TRBV7-9 CASSLSQGNYGYTF TGTGCCAGCAGCTTATCGCAGGGCAACTATGGCTACACCTTC
TRBJ2-6 - - TRBV29-1 CSADTGSGANVLTF TGCAGCGCTGACACAGGCTCTGGGGCCAACGTCCTGACTTTC
TRBJ2-3 TRBD2 - TRBV7-9 CASSLSGATSTDTQYF TGTGCCAGCAGCCTTAGCGGGGCCACTAGCACAGATACGCAGTATTTT
TRBJ1-2 - - TRBV28 CASSSLATGGYTF TGTGCCAGCAGTTCCTTAGCTACGGGTGGCTACACCTTC
TRBJ1-4 - few TRBV6-6 CASSWGGATNEKLFF TGTGCCAGCAGTTGGGGGGGAGCAACTAATGAAAAACTGTTTTTT
TRBJ2-2 - few TRBV7-9 CASSGPRNTGELFF TGTGCCAGCAGCGGACCGAGAAACACCGGGGAGCTGTTTTTT
TRBJ2-7 - - TRBV29-1 CSVNHLQEGEQYF TGCAGCGTGAACCACCTGCAGGAAGGCGAGCAGTACTTC
TRBJ1-1 - - TRBV11-2 CASSLEILNTEAFF TGTGCCAGCAGCTTAGAGATACTGAACACTGAAGCTTTCTTT
TRBJ2-7 TRBD1 - TRBV11-1 CASSLALDRGRSYEQYF TGTGCCAGCAGCTTAGCCCTGGACAGGGGACGTTCCTACGAGCAGTACTTC
TRBJ2-7 - - TRBV2 CASTPSTVMYEQYF TGTGCCAGCACCCCATCTACAGTCATGTACGAGCAGTACTTC
TRBJ2-7 - few TRBV6-5 CASSYRRGNYEQYF TGTGCCAGCAGTTACCGCCGAGGGAACTACGAGCAGTACTTC
TRBJ2-5 - few TRBV2 CASSVAKETQYF TGTGCCAGCAGTGTGGCCAAAGAGACCCAGTACTTC
TRBJ2-7 - few TRBV11-2 CASSSGGEGYEQYF TGTGCCAGCAGCTCTGGGGGCGAAGGCTACGAGCAGTACTTC
TRBJ1-2 - - TRBV2 CASSEEGNYGYTF TGTGCCAGCAGTGAGGAAGGCAACTATGGCTACACCTTC
TRBJ1-2 - few TRBV7-2 CASSLGSRRGYTF TGTGCCAGCAGCTTAGGATCGAGACGTGGCTACACCTTC
TRBJ1-5 TRBD1 few TRBV20-1 CSAGGETGASNQPQHF TGCAGTGCTGGGGGGGAGACAGGGGCGAGCAATCAGCCCCAGCATTTT
TRBJ1-6 TRBD1 - TRBV30 CAWSHGTGKSPLHF TGTGCCTGGAGCCACGGGACAGGGAAATCACCCCTCCACTTT
TRBJ2-1 TRBD2 few TRBV12-3/TRBV12-4 CASSLSGGARNEQFF TGTGCCAGCAGTTTGAGCGGGGGGGCGAGAAATGAGCAGTTCTTC
TRBJ2-3 TRBD2 - TRBV29-1 CSVARGLAGESTDTQYF TGCAGCGTCGCTAGAGGACTAGCGGGGGAGAGCACAGATACGCAGTATTTT
TRBJ1-1 - many TRBV7-2 CASSLDAGRNTEAFF TGTGCCAGCAGCTTAGACGCAGGGAGGAACACTGAAGCTTTCTTT
TRBJ1-2 - few TRBV7-9 CASSFSDSYGYTF TGTGCCAGCAGCTTTTCGGATTCCTATGGCTACACCTTC
TRBJ1-3 - few TRBV7-3 CASSLGPPGDGNTIYF TGTGCCAGCAGCTTGGGGCCTCCCGGCGATGGAAACACCATATATTTT
TRBJ2-7 TRBD2 large TRBV7-6 CASSSLQRGFYEQYF TGTGCCAGCAGCTCCCTCCAGCGGGGCTTCTACGAGCAGTACTTC
TRBJ2-5 - many TRBV10-3 CAISESSSGMRLQLETQYF TGTGCCATCAGTGAGTCGTCCAGCGGTATGAGATTACAGCTGGAGACCCAGTACTTC
TRBJ2-7 - - TRBV20-1 CSAQDSESSYEQYF TGCAGTGCTCAGGACAGCGAAAGCTCCTACGAGCAGTACTTC
TRBJ1-5 - few TRBV5-6 CASSPGKGGSNQPQHF TGTGCCAGCAGCCCGGGAAAGGGCGGCAGCAATCAGCCCCAGCATTTT
TRBJ1-1 TRBD1 few TRBV30 CAWNPTGVREAFF TGTGCCTGGAATCCTACAGGGGTGAGAGAGGCTTTCTTT
TRBJ1-6 - many TRBV7-3 CASSPLQGSPLHF TGTGCCAGCAGCCCCCTCCAAGGATCACCCCTCCACTTT
TRBJ2-1 - many TRBV10-3 CAISAPRRVAYNEQFF TGTGCCATCAGTGCCCCCAGGCGGGTAGCCTACAATGAGCAGTTCTTC
TRBJ1-2 - few TRBV29-1 CSVLRGDGYTF TGCAGCGTCTTAAGAGGGGATGGCTACACCTTC
TRBJ1-6 TRBD1 few TRBV5-1 CASSLSPGQDNSPLHF TGCGCCAGCAGCTTGTCGCCGGGACAGGACAATTCACCCCTCCACTTT
TRBJ1-5 TRBD1 - TRBV3-1 CASSPWTGSDQPQHF TGTGCCAGCAGCCCTTGGACAGGGAGCGATCAGCCCCAGCATTTT
TRBJ1-2 - - TRBV11-2 CASRPETQTGPDTF TGTGCCAGCAGACCAGAGACTCAGACAGGTCCCGACACCTTC
TRBJ1-1 - - TRBV29-1 CSVAFPSEAFF TGCAGCGTTGCCTTTCCATCTGAAGCTTTCTTT
TRBJ2-2 TRBD1 - TRBV29-1 CSVEDTGGSINTGELFF TGCAGCGTTGAAGATACAGGGGGCAGTATCAACACCGGGGAGCTGTTTTTT
TRBJ2-3 TRBD1 - TRBV3-1 CASSRETGGETDTQYF TGTGCCAGCAGCCGAGAGACAGGGGGAGAAACAGATACGCAGTATTTT
TRBJ1-5 - - TRBV6-5 CASKPSGAGNQPQHF TGTGCCAGCAAGCCCTCAGGGGCTGGCAATCAGCCCCAGCATTTT
TRBJ2-7 - - TRBV6-6 CASSSLDIFYEQYF TGTGCCAGCAGTTCCTTGGACATTTTCTACGAGCAGTACTTC
TRBJ1-3 - many TRBV7-2 CASSPNRENTIYF TGTGCCAGCAGCCCCAACAGGGAAAACACCATATATTTT
TRBJ2-2 - - TRBV12-3/TRBV12-4 CASSLVRLANTGELFF TGTGCCAGCAGTTTAGTGCGGCTCGCGAACACCGGGGAGCTGTTTTTT
TRBJ2-1 - few TRBV3-1 CASSRQRGSWGEQFF TGTGCCAGCAGCCGACAGAGGGGGAGTTGGGGTGAGCAGTTCTTC
TRBJ1-2 - - TRBV12-3/TRBV12-4 CATAPTGNYGYTF TGTGCCACCGCGCCTACAGGGAACTATGGCTACACCTTC
TRBJ1-5 TRBD1 - TRBV19 CAISGTGSNQPQHF TGTGCCATTTCCGGGACAGGGAGCAATCAGCCCCAGCATTTT